Described below is a single T cell receptor beta chain sequence and its context. The antigen remains undetermined. This record belongs to a study of PD-1 blockade in classical Hodgkin lymphoma. Some clones are missing from TCRdb's copy, which holds only in-frame ones; the method was immunoSEQ multiplex PCR. The sample has about 97,000 clones; roughly 89% are singletons. Study-level findings and limits: Repertoire differences have undefined causes, possibly disease activity or prior therapy. Complete responders' diversity at baseline resembled that of newly diagnosed patients.

The CDR3 spans 15 residues. V lost 3 bases, J lost 1 base, and 13 bases lay in between. The germline V gene encodes CDR1 SGHNT and CDR2 YENEEA. All patients relapsed after autologous stem cell transplantation, and brentuximab vedotin exposure varied. Patients showed best responses of complete response, partial response or progressive disease. Sequences were derived from peripheral blood mononuclear cells (PBMCs), sampled before the second cycle of nivolumab. The V gene is TRBV11-3, the J gene TRBJ2-7, with D possibly TRBD1 on 6 matching bases. This sequence originates from a human donor with classical Hodgkin lymphoma. The DNA of the CDR3 is TGTGCCAGCAGCTTCTCTTCGGACAGTTCCTACGAGCAGTACTTC. Its protein product is CASSFSSDSSYEQYF.